At least ten counts were recorded for the clone carrying this T cell receptor (beta chain). The data were obtained in a study of T cells in Graves' hyperthyroidism and ophthalmopathy. Trimming took 0 bases from V and 1 from J, leaving 13 bases between them. Per germline, CDR1 SQVTM and CDR2 ANQGSEA. This CDR3 spans 15 amino acids. Patients aged 18 to 65 had newly diagnosed hyperthyroidism that had lasted under 2 months. The authors obtained PBMCs from roughly 9.7 ml of fresh peripheral blood. From RNA transcripts, TCR beta CDR3 regions were amplified. HTBI primers were the set used in a first-round RT-PCR of the TCR CDR3. TCRdb reprocessed the multiplex PCR reads with MiXCR, giving one entry per CDR3 protein. The table has more than 450,000 distinct CDR3 sequences, about 15% seen once.

Sequences were obtained from blood. V gene TRBV29-1 combines with J gene TRBJ2-7; perhaps TRBD1 as D (5 bases). This clonotype was sampled from a woman aged 35 to 49 with Graves' hyperthyroidism. The CDR3 coding sequence is TGCAGCGTTGAAGAGGAAACAGGCCCTTCCTACGAGCAGTACTTC. Residues: CSVEEETGPSYEQYF.